What follows are 21 T cell receptor beta chains derived from one specimen sequenced in a study of blood T cell repertoires in COVID-19. Sequencing used immunoSEQ multiplex PCR; TCRdb keeps in-frame clones, though not all of them. The table lists about 250,000 clones, over 75% of them singletons. Sequenced sample: PBMCs or T cells enriched from blood (not recorded which). These receptors all stem from a woman aged 45-65 years with acute COVID-19.

This rearrangement joins TRBV5-4 to TRBJ1-2; D is ambiguous. The CDR3 extends over 16 amino acids. Germline CDR1 SGHNT, CDR2 YYREEE (reference sequence). V dropped 3 bases and J dropped 3 bases, with 18 bases sitting between them. The CDR3 DNA is TGTGCCAGCAGCTCGCCCGAAGGCCGGCTAGACTATGGCTACACCTTC. Translation: CASSSPEGRLDYGYTF.

This chain uses TRBV5-1 with TRBJ1-1, with TRBD1 as a possible D gene (5 bases). V was cut by 3 bases and J by 0 bases, with 15 bases left in between. This CDR3 has 16 residues. The germline V gene encodes CDR1 SGHRS and CDR2 YFSETQ. The CDR3 DNA sequence: TGCGCCAGCAGCTCTGGGGCAGGGTTGATGAACACTGAAGCTTTCTTT. This codes for CASSSGAGLMNTEAFF.

In this sample, this clone turned up once. J is TRBJ1-3 and V is TRBV9, with D perhaps TRBD1 (5 bases). V was shortened by 4 bases and J by 1 base, with 9 bases between the two germline ends. Germline CDR1 reads SGDLS; CDR2 reads YYNGEE. The CDR3 contains 14 residues. The CDR3 sequence: CASSPTVSGNTIYF. CDR3 DNA sequence: TGTGCCAGCAGCCCGACAGTTTCTGGAAACACCATATATTTT. The variable domain in full, with the rest retrieved from reference TRBV9 and TRBJ1-3, is DSGVTQTPKHLITATGQRVTLRCSPRSGDLSVYWYQQSLDQGLQFLIQYYNGEERAKGNILERFSAQQFPDLHSELNLSSLELGDSALYFCASSPTVSGNTIYFGEGSWLTVV.

The J gene is TRBJ2-1, the V gene TRBV21-1; the table's D call, TRBD1, has no DNA check behind it. TRBV21-1 represents a pseudogene. CDR3 length: 14 amino acids. CDR3 sequence: CASRPGQGTVEQFF. As DNA, the CDR3 is TGTGCCAGCAGACCGGGACAGGGGACCGTGGAGCAGTTCTTC.

This chain joins TRBV9 and TRBJ1-1; TRBD1 matches 7 bases. V gave up 3 bases and J gave up 7 bases; unmatched junction bases: 3. The germline V gene encodes CDR1 SGDLS and CDR2 YYNGEE. The length of the CDR3 is 12 residues. The CDR3 here is CASSAGQNEAFF. For the CDR3, the DNA is TGTGCCAGCAGCGCGGGACAGAATGAAGCTTTCTTT.

V usage is TRBV7-6 and J usage is TRBJ2-3; 7 positions match TRBD1. Unmatched junction bases numbered 9, after V lost 7 bases and J lost 2 bases. CDR1 SGHVS and CDR2 FNYEAQ come from the germline V gene. CDR3 length equals 15 residues. The CDR3 coding sequence is TGTGCCAGCACCGTACAGGGGACACACACAGATACGCAGTATTTT. This encodes CASTVQGTHTDTQYF.

This chain links TRBV3-1 (or the pseudogene TRBV3-2) with TRBJ1-3; D is uncertain. The CDR3 runs to 16 residues. Trimming left V 1 base short and J 0 bases short, with 10 bases between. Germline CDR1 reads LGHDT; CDR2 reads YNNKEL (reference sequence). The DNA of the CDR3 is TGTGCCAGCAGCCAAGTCCCGCGAAACTCTGGAAACACCATATATTTT. As protein: CASSQVPRNSGNTIYF.

The chain joins TRBV11-3 to TRBJ2-1, with 9 bases lining up with TRBD1. The CDR3 has 16 amino acids. Per germline, CDR1 SGHNT and CDR2 YENEEA. The ends lost 5 bases at V and 5 bases at J; junction bases unmatched: 10. The DNA for the CDR3 is TGTGCCAGCAGCCCCGGACAGGGGCACACTAACAATGAGCAGTTCTTC. Protein product: CASSPGQGHTNNEQFF.

The CDR3 reads CASGSRDTEAFF. As DNA, the CDR3 is TGTGCCAGCGGATCGAGGGACACTGAAGCTTTCTTT. The chain employs TRBV19 and TRBJ1-1; no clear D gene. V was pared by 9 bases and J by 3 bases, with 11 bases between. Looked up from germline, CDR1 is LNHDA and CDR2 is SQIVND (reference sequence). CDR3 length: 12 residues.

This clone has only a few counts. The V call is TRBV5-1, the J call TRBJ1-1; unclear D gene. Germline-derived CDR1 and CDR2 are SGHRS and YFSETQ. The length of the CDR3 is 15 residues. The V and J ends lost 0 bases and 3 bases respectively, with 12 bases between them. Written as DNA, the CDR3 is TGCGCCAGCAGCTTGGCCGCGGGTTTGGACACTGAAGCTTTCTTT. It codes for CASSLAAGLDTEAFF.

The V and J genes are TRBV19 and TRBJ2-3; 8 positions agree with TRBD2. The CDR3 runs 15 residues. Looked up from germline, CDR1 is LNHDA and CDR2 is SQIVND (reference sequence). V lost 4 bases and J lost 0; bases outside the gene matches: 3. CDR3 protein: CASSNIAGSTDTQYF. In nucleotides, the CDR3 is TGTGCCAGTAGTAATATAGCGGGGAGCACAGATACGCAGTATTTT. The full variable domain, rest sourced from reference TRBV19 and TRBJ2-3, is DGGITQSPKYLFRKEGQNVTLSCEQNLNHDAMYWYRQDPGQGLRLIYYSQIVNDFQKGDIAEGYSVSREKKESFPLTVTSAQKNPTAFYLCASSNIAGSTDTQYFGPGTRLTVL.

The rearrangement links TRBV2 to TRBJ1-1; 8 bases line up with TRBD1. This CDR3 region has 13 residues. From germline, CDR1 is SNHLY and CDR2 FYNNEI. After removal of 11 bases from V and 2 bases from J, the junction contained 7 bases not matched to a gene. CDR3 nucleotides: TGTGCCGGTGCCGGGACAGGCAACACTGAAGCTTTCTTT. Translating gives CAGAGTGNTEAFF.

The chain uses TRBV7-9 and TRBJ2-7; D is undetermined. Germline V CDR1 and CDR2: SEHNR, FQNEAQ (reference sequence). The CDR3 covers 17 residues. Trimming took off 1 base at V and 2 bases at J, with 18 bases between the two ends. The DNA of the CDR3 is TGTGCCAGCAGCTTAGGGTCCTCTATCGCGGCCCCCTACGAGCAGTACTTC. Translating it yields CASSLGSSIAAPYEQYF. The complete variable domain, with remaining parts taken from reference TRBV7-9 and TRBJ2-7, reads DTGVSQNPRHKITKRGQNVTFRCDPISEHNRLYWYRQTLGQGPEFLTYFQNEAQLEKSRLLSDRFSAERPKGSFSTLEIQRTEQGDSAMYLCASSLGSSIAAPYEQYFGPGTRLTVT.

The chain employs TRBV4-1 and TRBJ1-5, with TRBD1 identical over 8 bases. The CDR3 has 15 amino acids. The ends lost 3 bases at V and 6 bases at J; junction bases unmatched: 7. CDR1 and CDR2 from the germline V gene are MGHRA and YSYEKL. CDR3 nucleotides: TGCGCCAGCAGCCATGGACAGGGTACAGGTCAGCCCCAGCATTTT. Protein sequence: CASSHGQGTGQPQHF.

This clone was observed a single time. V is TRBV2 and J is TRBJ1-5; D unclear. The CDR3 loop spans 13 amino acids. V gave up 2 bases and J gave up 5 bases, with 7 bases separating them. Germline CDR1 is SNHLY and CDR2 is FYNNEI. As DNA, the CDR3 is TGTGCCAGCAGTGAAATCCGGGATCAGCCCCAGCATTTT. It translates to CASSEIRDQPQHF.

CDR3 coding DNA: TGTGCCAGCAGCCAAATGAGTGGCTACACCTTC. It is translated as CASSQMSGYTF. The rearrangement uses TRBV4-2 and TRBJ1-2; D is ambiguous. Trimming took 2 bases from V and 7 from J, leaving 5 bases between them. The CDR3 loop spans 11 amino acids. Germline V CDR1 and CDR2: LGHNA, YNFKEQ.

This chain uses TRBV4-2 with TRBJ1-4, with 8 bases fitting TRBD1. The CDR3 covers 15 residues. V lost 1 base and J lost 7; bases outside the gene matches: 5. Germline V lookup: CDR1 LGHNA, CDR2 YNFKEQ. CDR3 in amino acids: CASSQGAGGGEKLFF. The CDR3 bases are TGTGCCAGCAGCCAAGGGGCAGGGGGCGGTGAAAAACTGTTTTTT.

The V gene is TRBV30, the J gene TRBJ2-1; 13 positions match TRBD2. From germline, CDR1 is GTSNPN and CDR2 SVGIG (reference sequence). This CDR3 comprises 13 residues. The V segment lost 2 bases and the J segment 15 bases; nucleotides outside the gene matches: 7. Here the CDR3 DNA reads TGTGCCTGGAGTCCCTCGGGACTAGCGGGGAGGTTCTTC. Its protein product is CAWSPSGLAGRFF.

This clone was detected only once. The gene calls are TRBV3-1 (or the pseudogene TRBV3-2) and TRBJ1-5; tentatively, D is TRBD1 (6 bases). CDR1 and CDR2 from the germline V gene are LGHDT and YNNKEL (reference sequence). The CDR3 is made up of 13 amino acids. Trimming took 1 base from V and 7 from J, leaving 8 bases between them. The CDR3 sequence is CASSQGTGQPQHF. CDR3 in DNA: TGTGCCAGCAGCCAAGGCACAGGGCAGCCCCAGCATTTT.

The CDR3 DNA follows: TGTGCCAGTCAACTCCTGCACACCGGGGAGCTGTTTTTT. It codes for CASQLLHTGELFF. The chain joins TRBV7-2 to TRBJ2-2; D is uncertain. CDR1 and CDR2 (germline): SGHTA, FQGNSA. CDR3 length equals 13 residues. V shed 9 bases and J shed 3 bases, with 11 bases lying between them.

This clone appeared a single time. The chain couples TRBV7-3 to TRBJ2-6; the D gene is possibly TRBD1 (6 bases). CDR3 length: 20 residues. CDR1 and CDR2 from the germline V gene are SGHTA and FQGTGA. Trimming stripped 5 bases from V and 1 base from J, with 24 bases between. The CDR3 coding sequence is TGTGCCAGCAGCGCCATCCTTATGGCAGGGGCTATTTCTGGGGCCAACGTCCTGACTTTC. This translates into CASSAILMAGAISGANVLTF.